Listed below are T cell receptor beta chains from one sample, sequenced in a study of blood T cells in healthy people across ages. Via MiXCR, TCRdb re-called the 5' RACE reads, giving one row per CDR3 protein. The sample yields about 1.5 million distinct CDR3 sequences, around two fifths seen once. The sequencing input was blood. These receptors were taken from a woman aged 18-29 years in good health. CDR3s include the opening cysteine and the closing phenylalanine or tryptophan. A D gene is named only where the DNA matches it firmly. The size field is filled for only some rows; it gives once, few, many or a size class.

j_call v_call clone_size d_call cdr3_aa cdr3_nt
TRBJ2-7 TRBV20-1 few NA CRGAQLANPYEQYF TGCAGGGGGGCCCAGCTAGCGAACCCCTACGAGCAGTACTTC
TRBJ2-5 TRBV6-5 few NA CASSYDAVGAAGTQYF TGTGCCAGCAGTTACGACGCCGTTGGGGCCGCGGGAACCCAGTACTTC
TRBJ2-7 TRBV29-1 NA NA CSVEEAGRGTYEQYF TGCAGCGTTGAAGAAGCGGGCAGGGGAACCTACGAGCAGTACTTC
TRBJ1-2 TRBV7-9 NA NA CAGSAEGYTF TGTGCCGGCTCCGCGGAAGGCTACACCTTC
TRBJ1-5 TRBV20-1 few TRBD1 CSASSGTASNQPQHF TGCAGTGCTAGCTCCGGGACAGCCTCCAATCAGCCCCAGCATTTT
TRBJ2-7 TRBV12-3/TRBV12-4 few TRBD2 CASSLFSSGGPQYF TGTGCCAGCAGTTTATTTAGTAGCGGGGGGCCCCAGTACTTC
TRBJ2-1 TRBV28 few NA CASGRVNEQFF TGTGCCAGCGGCAGGGTCAATGAGCAGTTCTTC
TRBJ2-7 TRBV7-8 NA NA CASSLGEASEQYF TGTGCCAGCAGCCTCGGGGAGGCTAGCGAGCAGTACTTC
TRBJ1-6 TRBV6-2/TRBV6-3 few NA CASKPDGSSPLHF TGTGCCAGCAAGCCTGACGGGAGTTCACCCCTCCACTTT
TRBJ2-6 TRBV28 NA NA CGSCSGANVLTF TGTGGCAGTTGCTCTGGGGCCAACGTCCTGACTTTC
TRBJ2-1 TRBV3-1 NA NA CASSPQKIEDNEQFF TGTGCCAGCAGCCCCCAAAAGATAGAGGACAATGAGCAGTTCTTC
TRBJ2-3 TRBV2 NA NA CASSERLGSTDTQYF TGTGCCAGCAGTGAGCGTCTAGGTAGCACAGATACGCAGTATTTT
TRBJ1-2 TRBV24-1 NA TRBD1 CATSDLSPGQAHYTF TGTGCCACCAGTGATTTGTCACCGGGACAGGCGCACTACACCTTC
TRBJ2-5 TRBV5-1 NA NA CASSLVNDIETQYF TGCGCCAGCAGCTTGGTTAACGATATAGAGACCCAGTACTTC
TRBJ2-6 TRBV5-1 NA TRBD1 CASSWDRAFSGANVLTF TGCGCCAGCAGCTGGGACAGGGCCTTCTCTGGGGCCAACGTCCTGACTTTC
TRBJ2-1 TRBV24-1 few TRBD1 CATSDTETGSNEQFF TGTGCCACCAGTGATACGGAGACAGGGAGCAATGAGCAGTTCTTC
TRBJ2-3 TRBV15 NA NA CATSRPRKDTQYF TGTGCCACCAGCAGACCTCGAAAGGATACGCAGTATTTT
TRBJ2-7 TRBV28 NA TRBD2 CASSAPGTSGSYEQYF TGTGCCAGCAGTGCCCCCGGGACTAGCGGCTCCTACGAGCAGTACTTC
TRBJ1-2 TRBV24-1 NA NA CATSDRADNGYTF TGTGCCACCAGTGATCGGGCTGACAATGGCTACACCTTC
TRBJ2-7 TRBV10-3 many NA CAISERTKSSYEQYF TGTGCCATCAGTGAGCGGACGAAGAGCTCCTACGAGCAGTACTTC
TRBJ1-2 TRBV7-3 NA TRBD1 CASSPSRNRGGLDGCTF TGTGCCAGCAGCCCCTCTCGAAACAGGGGCGGTTTAGATGGCTGCACCTTC
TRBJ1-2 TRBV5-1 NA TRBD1 CASSDRTGGGGYTF TGCGCCAGCAGCGACCGGACAGGGGGCGGTGGCTACACCTTC
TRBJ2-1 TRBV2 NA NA CASSEVREPFGNEQFF TGTGCCAGCAGTGAAGTTCGGGAGCCCTTCGGCAATGAGCAGTTCTTC
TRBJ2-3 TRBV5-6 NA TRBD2 CASSLLAGADDVSTDTQYF TGTGCCAGCAGCTTACTAGCGGGGGCGGACGATGTGAGCACAGATACGCAGTATTTT
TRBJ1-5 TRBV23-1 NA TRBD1 CASSLPGQTGVGGNQPQHF TGCGCCAGCAGCCTCCCGGGACAAACAGGGGTCGGGGGCAATCAGCCCCAGCATTTT
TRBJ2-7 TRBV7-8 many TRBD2 CATRRGTSGGIFTYEQYF TGTGCCACCCGTCGGGGTACTAGCGGGGGTATATTCACCTACGAGCAGTACTTC
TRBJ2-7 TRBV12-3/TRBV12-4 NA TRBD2 CASRHSGGRSYEQYF TGTGCCAGCAGACATAGCGGGGGCCGCTCCTACGAGCAGTACTTC
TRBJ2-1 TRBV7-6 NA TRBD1 CASSLRPPGTGSYNEQFF TGTGCCAGCAGCTTAAGGCCACCCGGGACAGGGTCCTACAATGAGCAGTTCTTC
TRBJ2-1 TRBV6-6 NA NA CASSPGAAARGVNEQFF TGTGCCAGCAGCCCTGGGGCGGCGGCCCGAGGGGTCAATGAGCAGTTCTTC
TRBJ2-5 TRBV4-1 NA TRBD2 CASSHSRTSGEEYQETQYF TGCGCCAGCAGCCACTCCCGGACTAGCGGGGAGGAGTACCAAGAGACCCAGTACTTC
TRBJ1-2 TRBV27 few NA CASTKIGEGTNYGYTF TGTGCCAGCACCAAAATTGGGGAGGGGACTAACTATGGCTACACCTTC
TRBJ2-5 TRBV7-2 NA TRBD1 CASSQTRQGSGKTQYF TGTGCCAGCAGCCAGACGAGACAGGGTAGTGGGAAGACCCAGTACTTC
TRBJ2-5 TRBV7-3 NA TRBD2 CASSPTSGVKETQYF TGTGCCAGCAGCCCGACTAGCGGGGTAAAAGAGACCCAGTACTTC
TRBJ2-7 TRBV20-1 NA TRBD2 CSATGLAGPEHSYEQYF TGCAGTGCTACGGGGCTAGCGGGGCCTGAGCACTCCTACGAGCAGTACTTC
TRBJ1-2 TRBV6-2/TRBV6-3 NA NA CASNRPPDQSLSGRGPRGYGYTF TGTGCCAGCAACCGACCGCCAGACCAATCCCTATCCGGCCGGGGACCAAGAGGTTATGGCTACACCTTC
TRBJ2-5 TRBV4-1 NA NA CASSLGTGGGGYNEQYF TGCGCCAGCAGCCTTGGAACGGGGGGAGGGGGTTACAATGAGCAGTACTTC
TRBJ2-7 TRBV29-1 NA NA CSVEQPEGGGPYEQYF TGCAGCGTTGAGCAACCCGAGGGGGGGGGTCCCTACGAGCAGTACTTC
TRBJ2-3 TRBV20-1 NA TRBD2 CSAGLAGVRADTQYF TGCAGTGCTGGACTAGCGGGAGTTCGGGCAGATACGCAGTATTTT
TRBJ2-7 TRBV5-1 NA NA CASSALLGTSHSYEQYF TGCGCCAGCAGCGCCCTTCTCGGGACTTCCCATTCCTACGAGCAGTACTTC
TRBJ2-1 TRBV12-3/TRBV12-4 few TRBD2 CASSFAGLADEQFF TGTGCCAGCAGTTTTGCCGGACTAGCCGATGAGCAGTTCTTC
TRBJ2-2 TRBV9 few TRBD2 CASSPSGGAPGELFF TGTGCCAGCAGCCCTAGCGGGGGGGCTCCCGGGGAGCTGTTTTTT
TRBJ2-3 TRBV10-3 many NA CAISAGQGGSTDTQYF TGTGCCATCAGTGCCGGACAGGGAGGGAGCACAGATACGCAGTATTTT